Shown below are 3 T cell receptor beta chains from a single sample sequenced in a study of cytomegalovirus exposure and HLA in healthy donors. The study ran its PCR with 60 Vbeta and 13 Jbeta primers. Clones were sequenced by immunoSEQ multiplex PCR, and TCRdb holds only the in-frame ones, with some missing. The sample has some 150,000 clones; about four fifths are singletons. The sample consisted of PBMCs. These receptors were taken from a middle-aged woman in good health and CMV-seronegative.

The genes are TRBV6-5 and TRBJ1-2, with a weak D call TRBD1 (5 bases). The CDR3 runs to 13 residues. Trimming took 7 bases from V and 8 from J, leaving 17 bases between them. CDR1 is MNHEY and CDR2 is SVGAGI in the germline V gene. The DNA for the CDR3 is TGTGCCAGCACTGCAAGGGGCTCGGGCGGCTACACCTTC. Translating it yields CASTARGSGGYTF.

The chain employs TRBV2 and TRBJ2-3; perhaps TRBD1 as D (5 bases). Per the germline V gene, CDR1 is SNHLY and CDR2 is FYNNEI. The CDR3 has 13 amino acids. Trimming shortened V by 8 bases and J by 3 bases, and 12 bases separated the two germline ends. The CDR3 coding sequence is TGTGCCAGCCTGAGCAGGGTAACAGATACGCAGTATTTT. Its translation: CASLSRVTDTQYF.

The chain is built from TRBV2 and TRBJ2-7; weak D call: TRBD1 (7 bases). CDR3 length: 13 residues. Germline CDR1 and CDR2: SNHLY and FYNNEI. V lost 7 bases, J lost 3 bases, and 13 bases lay in between. The CDR3 sequence is CASKRQGGYEQYF. The CDR3 bases are TGTGCCAGCAAACGACAGGGAGGCTACGAGCAGTACTTC.